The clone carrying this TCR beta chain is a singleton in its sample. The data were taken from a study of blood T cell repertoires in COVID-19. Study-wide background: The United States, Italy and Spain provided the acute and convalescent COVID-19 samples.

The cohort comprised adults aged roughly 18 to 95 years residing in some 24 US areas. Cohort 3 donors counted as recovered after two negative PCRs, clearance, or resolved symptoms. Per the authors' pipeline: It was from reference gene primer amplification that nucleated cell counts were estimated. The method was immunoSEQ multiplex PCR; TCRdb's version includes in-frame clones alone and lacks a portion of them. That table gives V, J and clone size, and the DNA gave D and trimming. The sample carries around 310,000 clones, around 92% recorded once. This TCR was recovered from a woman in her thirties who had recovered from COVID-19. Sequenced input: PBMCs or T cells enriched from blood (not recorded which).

The CDR3 sequence is CASSYSFMSGNQPQHF. CDR3 coding DNA: TGTGCCAGCAGTTACTCATTCATGTCGGGGAATCAGCCCCAGCATTTT. This chain connects TRBV6-5 to TRBJ1-5, with unresolved D. The CDR3 consists of 16 residues. V lost 0 bases and J 4 bases, leaving 13 bases between the germline ends. Per germline, CDR1 MNHEY and CDR2 SVGAGI.